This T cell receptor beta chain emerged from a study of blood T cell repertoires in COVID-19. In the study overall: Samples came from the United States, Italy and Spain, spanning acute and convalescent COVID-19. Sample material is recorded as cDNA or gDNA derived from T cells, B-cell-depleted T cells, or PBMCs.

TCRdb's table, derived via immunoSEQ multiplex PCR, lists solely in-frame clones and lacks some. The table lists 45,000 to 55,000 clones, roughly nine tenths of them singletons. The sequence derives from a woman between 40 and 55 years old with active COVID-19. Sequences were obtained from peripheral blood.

The CDR3 DNA reads as TGTGCCAGCAGTTTAGGTATAGATTACGAGCAGTACTTC. It specifies CASSLGIDYEQYF. J is TRBJ2-7 and V is TRBV12-3 or TRBV12-4, with D uncertain. This CDR3 has 13 amino acids. V lost 1 base and J 4 bases, leaving 8 bases between the germline ends.